This TCR beta chain stems from a study of T cells in Graves' hyperthyroidism and ophthalmopathy. Turning to the study itself: Blood was drawn when the patient was first diagnosed and still untreated.

Hyperthyroidism, newly diagnosed and lasting under 2 months, affected patients aged 18 to 65. Investigators excluded patients with uncontrolled infection, other autoimmune disease, pregnancy or lactation. The study's findings and limits: Blood also showed most of the thyroid clonotypes that were expanded above 0.001.

The CDR3 loop spans 13 amino acids. Germline V gene lookup returns CDR1 GTSNPN and CDR2 SVGIG (reference sequence). Trimming removed 3 bases at V and 3 bases at J, with 9 bases between. Turning to this clonotype: Its antigen remains unidentified.

The investigators amplified TCR beta CDR3 regions from RNA transcripts. First-round RT-PCR targeting the TCR CDR3 was performed with the HTBI primer set. TCRdb processed the multiplex PCR reads anew with MiXCR; each CDR3 protein has one entry. The sample lists more than 500,000 distinct CDR3 sequences; 15% to 20% were seen once. The J gene is TRBJ1-3, the V gene TRBV30; no clear D. The TCR originated in a woman in her 30s with Graves' hyperthyroidism. Material for sequencing was blood. The CDR3 reads CAWRFGSGNTIYF. The CDR3 DNA reads as TGTGCCTGGAGATTTGGGAGTGGAAACACCATATATTTT.